These T cell receptor beta chains were read from a single sample in a study of Tregs in tolerant kidney transplant recipients. These TCRs are of unknown antigen specificity. Libraries were prepared by immunoSEQ multiplex PCR; TCRdb keeps only in-frame clonotypes and omits some of them. This repertoire shows about 5,600 clones, nearly 90% found once; its top ten account for 3.5%. The sample here was Tregs from blood cultured with allogeneic cells, taken before the transplant. These receptor sequences come from a human patient who received a combined kidney and bone marrow transplant. CDR3s leave out the opening cysteine and the closing phenylalanine or tryptophan. The order of the fields is CDR3 protein, J gene, V gene.

ASSPRRKVGLGRDEQY,TRBJ2-7,TRBV7-2
ASSDRGQGYGYT,TRBJ1-2,TRBV2
ASSEWGGGQETQY,TRBJ2-5,TRBV25-1
SSGTGADTQY,TRBJ2-3,TRBV29-1
ASQSRDSLYEQY,TRBJ2-7,TRBV2
ASSQVLQRAGANVLT,TRBJ2-6,TRBV4-3
ASSSPGVGYT,TRBJ1-2,TRBV5-1
ASSLETDTQY,TRBJ2-3,TRBV7-2
AWSRGYGYT,TRBJ1-2,TRBV30
ASSPVRGHTDTQY,TRBJ2-3,TRBV18
ASQINSPGDTEAF,TRBJ1-1,TRBV25-1
ASSLAKDTQY,TRBJ2-3,TRBV7-8
ASSSVGSLYEQY,TRBJ2-7,TRBV2
ASSPGTLIQETQY,TRBJ2-5,TRBV9
ASSLGAGPLYEQY,TRBJ2-7,TRBV14
ASSLGPGGGEQY,TRBJ2-7,TRBV5-1
ASSPPLNTEAF,TRBJ1-1,TRBV18
ASSLYIPECNQPQH,TRBJ1-5,TRBV27
ASSMRGTPASPYEQY,TRBJ2-7,TRBV19
ASSGLAGDNTGELF,TRBJ2-2,TRBV2
ASKRRLAAEETQY,TRBJ2-5,TRBV6-1
SVGESYEQY,TRBJ2-7,TRBV29-1
ASSALGGGRYEQF,TRBJ2-1,TRBV2
ASSELVGGEKLF,TRBJ1-4,TRBV6-1
ASFDPSKGSGETQY,TRBJ2-5,TRBV18
ASSRRAQRGQSRANVLT,TRBJ2-6,TRBV7-1
ASGLVGAGYREQF,TRBJ2-1,TRBV12-5
ASSIVSLKVRASEKLF,TRBJ1-4,TRBV19
ASSSPYRGSSYNEQF,TRBJ2-1,TRBV10-2
ASSPLRVSTDTQY,TRBJ2-3,TRBV7-2
ASSPGQGTDTQY,TRBJ2-3,TRBV9
ASRERESGNTIY,TRBJ1-3,TRBV2
ASSEGERFYRH,TRBJ1-5,TRBV7-9
AWSVLDRPQH,TRBJ1-5,TRBV30
ASRGWAGGTDTQY,TRBJ2-3,TRBV6-5
ASSLEMRGYT,TRBJ1-2,TRBV7-9
ASTFSVTSGPYNEQF,TRBJ2-1,TRBV13
ATSREGGRNTEAF,TRBJ1-1,TRBV15
ASSFKVPASREQY,TRBJ2-7,TRBV13
ASSDQGQSYT,TRBJ1-2,TRBV6-1
ASTVADTQY,TRBJ2-3,TRBV5-1
ATSSPSGVTYGYT,TRBJ1-2,TRBV15
ASSQDNSGGGELF,TRBJ2-2,TRBV4-3
ASRDTPYTDTQY,TRBJ2-3,TRBV5-4
ASSPGRGNQPQH,TRBJ1-5,TRBV6-6
ATSRDPLGSETQY,TRBJ2-5,TRBV15
ASSTRNTEAF,TRBJ1-1,TRBV21-1
ASSYRATEAF,TRBJ1-1,TRBV7-9
ASSPELQRTDTQY,TRBJ2-3,TRBV18
ASSIGLAGTYEQY,TRBJ2-7,TRBV19
ASGASGTDTQY,TRBJ2-3,TRBV10-3
ASSPGGNTEAF,TRBJ1-1,TRBV4-1
ASSRQGVNNSPLH,TRBJ1-6,TRBV5-4
ASSPQGHPWAEAF,TRBJ1-1,TRBV9
ASSYSTSTDTQY,TRBJ2-3,TRBV6-6
ASSKTYEQY,TRBJ2-7,TRBV6-5
ASSPFLGRTKNIQY,TRBJ2-4,TRBV7-6
ASSSQPGGFGQAQY,TRBJ2-5,TRBV11-2
ARSPGKGGQGAVLYEQY,TRBJ2-7,TRBV9